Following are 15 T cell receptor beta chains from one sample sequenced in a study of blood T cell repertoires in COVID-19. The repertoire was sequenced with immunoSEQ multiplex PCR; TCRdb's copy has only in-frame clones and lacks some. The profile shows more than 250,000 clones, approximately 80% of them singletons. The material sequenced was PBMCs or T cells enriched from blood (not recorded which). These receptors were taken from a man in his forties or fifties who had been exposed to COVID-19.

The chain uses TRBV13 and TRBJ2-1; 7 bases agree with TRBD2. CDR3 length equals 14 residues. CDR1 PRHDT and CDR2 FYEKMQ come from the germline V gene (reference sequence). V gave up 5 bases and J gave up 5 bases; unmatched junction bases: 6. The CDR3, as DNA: TGTGCCAGCAGCCCCGGGGGGAGGGACAATGAGCAGTTCTTC. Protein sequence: CASSPGGRDNEQFF.

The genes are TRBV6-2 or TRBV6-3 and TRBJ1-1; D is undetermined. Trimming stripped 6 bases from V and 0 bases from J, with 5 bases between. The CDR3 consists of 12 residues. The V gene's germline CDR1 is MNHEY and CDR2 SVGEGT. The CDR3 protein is CASSNMNTEAFF. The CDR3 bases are TGTGCCAGCAGCAATATGAACACTGAAGCTTTCTTT.

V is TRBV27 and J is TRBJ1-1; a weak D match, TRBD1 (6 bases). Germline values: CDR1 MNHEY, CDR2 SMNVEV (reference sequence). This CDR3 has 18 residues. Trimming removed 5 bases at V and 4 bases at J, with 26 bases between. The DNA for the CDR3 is TGTGCCAGCAGTCAAGGGCCCCAGGGGATGGGTGAAGTCACTGAAGCTTTCTTT. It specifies CASSQGPQGMGEVTEAFF.

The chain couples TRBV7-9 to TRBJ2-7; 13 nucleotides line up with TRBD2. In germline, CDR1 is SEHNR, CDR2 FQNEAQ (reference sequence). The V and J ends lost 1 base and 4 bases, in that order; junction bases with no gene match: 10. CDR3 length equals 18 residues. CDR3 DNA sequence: TGTGCCAGCAGCTTAGAACTAGCGGGAGGGACCCGGAGGTACGAGCAGTACTTC. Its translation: CASSLELAGGTRRYEQYF. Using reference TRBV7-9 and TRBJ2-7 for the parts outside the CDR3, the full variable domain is DTGVSQNPRHKITKRGQNVTFRCDPISEHNRLYWYRQTLGQGPEFLTYFQNEAQLEKSRLLSDRFSAERPKGSFSTLEIQRTEQGDSAMYLCASSLELAGGTRRYEQYFGPGTRLTVT.

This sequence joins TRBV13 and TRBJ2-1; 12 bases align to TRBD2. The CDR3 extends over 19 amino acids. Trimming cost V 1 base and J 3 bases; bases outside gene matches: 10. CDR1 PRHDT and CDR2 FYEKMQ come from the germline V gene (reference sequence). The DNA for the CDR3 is TGTGCCAGCAGCTTAGTCCCCCTAGCGGGAGGGCCCTACTACAATGAGCAGTTCTTC. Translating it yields CASSLVPLAGGPYYNEQFF.

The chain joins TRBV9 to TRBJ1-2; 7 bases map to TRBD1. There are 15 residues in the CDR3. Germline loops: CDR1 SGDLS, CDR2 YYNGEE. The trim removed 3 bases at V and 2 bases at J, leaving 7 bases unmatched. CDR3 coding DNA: TGTGCCAGCAGCGAGTACGGGACAGCAAACTATGGCTACACCTTC. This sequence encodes CASSEYGTANYGYTF.

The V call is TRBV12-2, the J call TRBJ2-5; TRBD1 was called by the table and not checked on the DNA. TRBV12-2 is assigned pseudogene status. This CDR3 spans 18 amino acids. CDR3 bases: TGTGCAAGTCGCTTAGCCTCAAAGGGGGACAGAGGACTGGAGACCCAGTACTTC. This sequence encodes CASRLASKGDRGLETQYF.

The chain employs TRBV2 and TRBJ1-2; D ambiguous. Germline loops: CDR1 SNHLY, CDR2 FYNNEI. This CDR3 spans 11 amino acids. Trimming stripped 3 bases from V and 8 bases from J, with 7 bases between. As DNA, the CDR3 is TGTGCCAGCAGTGAGTGGGCCGGCTACACCTTC. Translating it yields CASSEWAGYTF.

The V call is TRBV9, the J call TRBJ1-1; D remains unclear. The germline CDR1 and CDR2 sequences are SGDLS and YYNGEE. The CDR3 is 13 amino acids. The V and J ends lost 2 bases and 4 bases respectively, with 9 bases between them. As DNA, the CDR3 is TGTGCCAGCAGCGTCGTGAGCGGCACTGAAGCTTTCTTT. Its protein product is CASSVVSGTEAFF.

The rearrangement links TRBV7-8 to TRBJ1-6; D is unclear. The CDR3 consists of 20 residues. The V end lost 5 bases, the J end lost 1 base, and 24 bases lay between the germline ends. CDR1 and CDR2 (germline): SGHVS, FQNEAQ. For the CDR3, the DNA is TGTGCCAGCAGCCTAGAAATGGCCCGCGTAGCTGGATCCTATAATTCACCCCTCCACTTT. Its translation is CASSLEMARVAGSYNSPLHF.

Here the CDR3 reads CASSPGQGQIKETQYF. CDR3 DNA: TGCGCCAGCAGCCCAGGACAGGGGCAGATTAAAGAGACCCAGTACTTC. The J gene is TRBJ2-5, the V gene TRBV5-1; 9 nucleotides match TRBD1. The V segment lost 4 bases and the J segment 3 bases; nucleotides outside the gene matches: 10. Germline V gene sequence: CDR1 SGHRS, CDR2 YFSETQ. The CDR3 is made up of 16 amino acids.

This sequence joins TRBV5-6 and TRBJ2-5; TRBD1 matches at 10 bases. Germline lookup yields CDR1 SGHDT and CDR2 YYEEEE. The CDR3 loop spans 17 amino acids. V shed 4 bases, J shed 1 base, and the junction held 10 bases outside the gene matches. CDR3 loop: CASSQTGTGARQETQYF. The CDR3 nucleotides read TGTGCCAGCAGCCAGACCGGGACAGGGGCCCGCCAAGAGACCCAGTACTTC.

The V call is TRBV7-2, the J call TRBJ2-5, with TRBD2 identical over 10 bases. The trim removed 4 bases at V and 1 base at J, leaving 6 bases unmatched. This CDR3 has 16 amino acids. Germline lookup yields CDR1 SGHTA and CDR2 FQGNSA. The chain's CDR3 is CASSWRLAGFQETQYF. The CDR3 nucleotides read TGTGCCAGCAGCTGGAGACTAGCGGGCTTCCAAGAGACCCAGTACTTC.

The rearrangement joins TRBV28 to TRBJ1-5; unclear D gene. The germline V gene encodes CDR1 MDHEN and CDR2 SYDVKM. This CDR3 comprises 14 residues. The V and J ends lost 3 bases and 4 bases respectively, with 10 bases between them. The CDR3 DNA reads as TGTGCCAGCAGTTTCGGGGTAAGAAATCAGCCCCAGCATTTT. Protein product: CASSFGVRNQPQHF. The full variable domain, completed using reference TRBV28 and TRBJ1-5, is DVKVTQSSRYLVKRTGEKVFLECVQDMDHENMFWYRQDPGLGLRLIYFSYDVKMKEKGDIPEGYSVSREKKERFSLILESASTNQTSMYLCASSFGVRNQPQHFGDGTRLSIL.

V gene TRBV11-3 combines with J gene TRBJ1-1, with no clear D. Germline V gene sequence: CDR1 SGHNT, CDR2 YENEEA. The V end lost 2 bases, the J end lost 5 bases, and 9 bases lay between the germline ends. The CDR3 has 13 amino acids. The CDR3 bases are TGTGCCAGCAGCTTACACGATGCGACTGAAGCTTTCTTT. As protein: CASSLHDATEAFF.